This T cell receptor beta chain stems from a study of cytotoxic CD8 clonotypes in ibrutinib-treated CLL. Study as a whole: On average, each sample had roughly 260,000 productive templates and 94,082 productive rearrangements.

In the case of this clone: The antigen is not known.

Some clones are missing from TCRdb's copy, which holds only in-frame ones; the method was immunoSEQ multiplex PCR. This table has about 68,000 clones, 80% appearing once. The V end was cut by 7 bases, the J end by 5 bases, with 18 bases between. Germline loops: CDR1 MNHNS, CDR2 SASEGT. CDR3 length: 14 amino acids. General observations from the study: Clonality grew at ibrutinib response; at progression, it decreased back toward baseline. Treatment left the uncommon public clonotypes either contracted or stable in frequency. Patients with sustained remission and those progressing were sampled at differing times.

Specimen: PBMCs, collected at disease progression, from a patient treated with ibrutinib. The receptor was isolated from a human donor with chronic lymphocytic leukemia. The chain combines TRBV6-1 with TRBJ2-7, with D tentatively TRBD1 or TRBD2 (5 bases each). The CDR3 loop reads CASTQRAGANEQYF. The CDR3 bases are TGTGCCAGCACTCAGAGGGCCGGGGCGAACGAGCAGTACTTC.